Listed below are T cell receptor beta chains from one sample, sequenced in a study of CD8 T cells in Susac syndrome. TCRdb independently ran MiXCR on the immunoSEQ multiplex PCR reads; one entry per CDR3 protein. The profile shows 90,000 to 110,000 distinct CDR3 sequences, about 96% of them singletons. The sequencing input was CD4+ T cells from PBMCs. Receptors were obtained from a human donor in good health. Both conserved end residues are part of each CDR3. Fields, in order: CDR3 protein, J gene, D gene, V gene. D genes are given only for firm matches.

CSAKEGQGRQETQYF,TRBJ2-5,TRBD1,TRBV29-1
CSVVGRVTDTQYF,TRBJ2-3,.,TRBV29-1
CASSDSYSYEQYF,TRBJ2-7,.,TRBV3-1
CASSFGGQYTEAFF,TRBJ1-1,TRBD1,TRBV27
CSATPPRGPGNQPQHF,TRBJ1-5,.,TRBV20-1
CASSYSPAGGNEQYF,TRBJ2-7,TRBD2,TRBV6-5
CAHGQSGANVLTF,TRBJ2-6,.,TRBV3-1
CASSEVGPTGELFF,TRBJ2-2,.,TRBV5-1
CASSVGVLREETQYF,TRBJ2-5,.,TRBV9
CSAADRLAGSTGELFF,TRBJ2-2,TRBD2,TRBV20-1
CASSVGPYQPQHF,TRBJ1-5,.,TRBV6-1
CSVEKAGTDTQYF,TRBJ2-3,.,TRBV29-1
CASSQGGTGKQPQHF,TRBJ1-5,TRBD1,TRBV3-1
CASSLNQGGDTQYF,TRBJ2-3,.,TRBV18
CASRQNINTEAFF,TRBJ1-1,.,TRBV6-4
CASSHLNGGKLAEAFF,TRBJ1-1,.,TRBV14
CASSQPQRGRSYEQYF,TRBJ2-7,TRBD2,TRBV3-1
CASSRTLNTEAFF,TRBJ1-1,.,TRBV3-1
CASSPLDRADSPLHF,TRBJ1-6,TRBD1,TRBV3-1
CSADLRAETQYF,TRBJ2-5,.,TRBV20-1
CASSVGQGGTEAFF,TRBJ1-1,TRBD1,TRBV9
CASSLGASGVQNEQFF,TRBJ2-1,TRBD2,TRBV7-2
CASSQGLAGVYEQYF,TRBJ2-7,TRBD2,TRBV3-1
CASSPRYGSYNEQFF,TRBJ2-1,.,TRBV7-3
CASSTTTSYEQYF,TRBJ2-7,.,TRBV5-1
CASSHPGTGPYEQYF,TRBJ2-7,.,TRBV6-5
CSVDRGNTEAFF,TRBJ1-1,.,TRBV29-1
CSAARDSQSYEQYF,TRBJ2-7,TRBD1,TRBV20-1
CASSITGENYGYTF,TRBJ1-2,.,TRBV19
CASSAPGLAGSSTDTQYF,TRBJ2-3,TRBD2,TRBV7-2
CASRDAGTYNEQFF,TRBJ2-1,.,TRBV5-1
CASSTVAGTDTQYF,TRBJ2-3,.,TRBV5-1
CASSFNGGRWADTQYF,TRBJ2-3,.,TRBV7-2
CSVEGQAYEQYF,TRBJ2-7,TRBD1,TRBV29-1
CASSTKNEQFF,TRBJ2-1,.,TRBV5-6
CASSQARVPYEQYF,TRBJ2-7,.,TRBV4-1
CASSQGGGPINEQFF,TRBJ2-1,.,TRBV4-3
CASSQPSNQPQHF,TRBJ1-5,.,TRBV23-1
CASSTHRVNGAYEQYF,TRBJ2-7,.,TRBV19
CASSPRGQRGGYTF,TRBJ1-2,TRBD1,TRBV14
CASSVFWDRSYEQYF,TRBJ2-7,TRBD1,TRBV6-1
CATSDYNEQFF,TRBJ2-1,.,TRBV24-1
CASSRQGAAGELFF,TRBJ2-2,TRBD1,TRBV3-1
CSASMASGSGLAGELFF,TRBJ2-2,TRBD2,TRBV20-1
CASRTGVVSYEQYF,TRBJ2-7,.,TRBV28
CASSLGVATNEKLFF,TRBJ1-4,.,TRBV7-9
CAWRTALNTEAFF,TRBJ1-1,.,TRBV30
CASRSPGSSNQPQHF,TRBJ1-5,.,TRBV6-2/TRBV6-3
CASSPTVGLGEQYF,TRBJ2-7,.,TRBV7-2
CASGRTVNQPQHF,TRBJ1-5,.,TRBV3-1